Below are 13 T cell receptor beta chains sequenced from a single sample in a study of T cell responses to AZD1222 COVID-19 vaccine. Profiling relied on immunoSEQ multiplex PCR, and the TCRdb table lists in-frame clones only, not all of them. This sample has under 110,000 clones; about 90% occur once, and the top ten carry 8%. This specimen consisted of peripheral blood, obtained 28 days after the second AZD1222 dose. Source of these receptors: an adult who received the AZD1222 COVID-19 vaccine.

The CDR3 loop reads CASSLGVASTYEQYF. The CDR3 DNA reads TGTGCCAGCAGCTTGGGAGTCGCCAGTACCTACGAGCAGTACTTC. The chain is built from TRBV5-4 and TRBJ2-7; no definite D call. Germline V gene sequence: CDR1 SGHNT, CDR2 YYREEE (reference sequence). This CDR3 is built from 15 residues. V shed 0 bases and J shed 2 bases, with 12 bases lying between them.

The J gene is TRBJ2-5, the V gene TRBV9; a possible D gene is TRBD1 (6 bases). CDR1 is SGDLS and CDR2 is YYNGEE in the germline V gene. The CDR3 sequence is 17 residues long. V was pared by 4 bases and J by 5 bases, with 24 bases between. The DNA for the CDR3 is TGTGCCAGCAGCTCTGCCCTCCGGGACACAGCACGGGAGACCCAGTACTTC. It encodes CASSSALRDTARETQYF.

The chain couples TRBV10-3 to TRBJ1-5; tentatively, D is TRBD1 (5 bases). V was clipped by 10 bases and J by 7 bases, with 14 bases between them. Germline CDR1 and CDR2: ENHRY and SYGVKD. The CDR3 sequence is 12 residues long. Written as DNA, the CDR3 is TGTGCCACCAGCGGGGGGGGGCAGCCCCAGCATTTT. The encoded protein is CATSGGGQPQHF.

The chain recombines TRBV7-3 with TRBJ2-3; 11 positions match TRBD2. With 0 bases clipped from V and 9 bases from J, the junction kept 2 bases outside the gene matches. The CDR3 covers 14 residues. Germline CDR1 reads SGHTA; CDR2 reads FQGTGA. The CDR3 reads CASSLTLAGGTQYF. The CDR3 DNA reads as TGTGCCAGCAGCTTAACATTAGCGGGGGGGACGCAGTATTTT.

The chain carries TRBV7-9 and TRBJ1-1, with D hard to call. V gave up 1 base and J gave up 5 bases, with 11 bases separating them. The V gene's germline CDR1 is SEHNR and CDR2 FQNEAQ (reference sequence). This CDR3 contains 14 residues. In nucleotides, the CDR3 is TGTGCCAGCAGCTTAGTGCGAGATCGAACTGAAGCTTTCTTT. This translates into CASSLVRDRTEAFF. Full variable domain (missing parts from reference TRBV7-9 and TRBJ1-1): DTGVSQNPRHKITKRGQNVTFRCDPISEHNRLYWYRQTLGQGPEFLTYFQNEAQLEKSRLLSDRFSAERPKGSFSTLEIQRTEQGDSAMYLCASSLVRDRTEAFFGQGTRLTVV.

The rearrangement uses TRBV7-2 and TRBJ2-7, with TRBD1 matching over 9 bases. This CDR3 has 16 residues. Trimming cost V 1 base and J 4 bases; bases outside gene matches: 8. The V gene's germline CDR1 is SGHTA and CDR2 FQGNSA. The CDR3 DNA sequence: TGTGCCAGCAGCTTAGGGGGACAGGGAGGTTCTTACGAGCAGTACTTC. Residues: CASSLGGQGGSYEQYF. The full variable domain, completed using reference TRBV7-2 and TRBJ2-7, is GAGVSQSPSNKVTEKGKDVELRCDPISGHTALYWYRQSLGQGLEFLIYFQGNSAPDKSGLPSDRFSAERTGGSVSTLTIQRTQQEDSAVYLCASSLGGQGGSYEQYFGPGTRLTVT.

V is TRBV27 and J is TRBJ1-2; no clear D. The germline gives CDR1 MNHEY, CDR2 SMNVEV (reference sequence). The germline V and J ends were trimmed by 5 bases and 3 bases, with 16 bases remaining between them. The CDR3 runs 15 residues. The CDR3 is CASSLREGIHYGYTF. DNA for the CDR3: TGTGCCAGCAGTCTACGGGAAGGAATCCACTATGGCTACACCTTC.

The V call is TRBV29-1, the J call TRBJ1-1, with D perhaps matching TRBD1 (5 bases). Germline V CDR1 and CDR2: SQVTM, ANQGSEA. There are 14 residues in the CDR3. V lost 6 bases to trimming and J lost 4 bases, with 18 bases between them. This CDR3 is CSVLRGQGGTEAFF. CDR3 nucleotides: TGCAGCGTCCTTCGGGGTCAGGGTGGCACTGAAGCTTTCTTT. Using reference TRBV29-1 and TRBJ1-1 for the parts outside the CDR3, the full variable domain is SAVISQKPSRDICQRGTSLTIQCQVDSQVTMMFWYRQQPGQSLTLIATANQGSEATYESGFVIDKFPISRPNLTFSTLTVSNMSPEDSSIYLCSVLRGQGGTEAFFGQGTRLTVV.

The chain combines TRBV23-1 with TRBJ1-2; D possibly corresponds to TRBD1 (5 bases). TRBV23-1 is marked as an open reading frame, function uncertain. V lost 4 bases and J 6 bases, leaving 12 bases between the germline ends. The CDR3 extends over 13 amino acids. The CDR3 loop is CASSLRGNDGYTF. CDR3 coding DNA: TGCGCCAGCAGTCTCCGGGGGAACGATGGCTACACCTTC.

CDR3 coding DNA: TGTGCCAGCAGACAGGGCTTGGATCAGCCCCAGCATTTT. The encoded protein is CASRQGLDQPQHF. The V call is TRBV6-5, the J call TRBJ1-5; perhaps TRBD1 as D (6 bases). This CDR3 region has 13 residues. The germline CDR1 and CDR2 sequences are MNHEY and SVGAGI. Trimming left V 6 bases short and J 5 bases short, with 11 bases between.

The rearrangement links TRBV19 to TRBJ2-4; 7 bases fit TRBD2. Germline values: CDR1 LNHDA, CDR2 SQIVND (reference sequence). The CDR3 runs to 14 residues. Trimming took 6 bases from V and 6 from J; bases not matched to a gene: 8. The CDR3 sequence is CASSIGGERNIQYF. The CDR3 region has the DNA TGTGCCAGTAGCATTGGGGGGGAGCGAAACATTCAGTACTTC.

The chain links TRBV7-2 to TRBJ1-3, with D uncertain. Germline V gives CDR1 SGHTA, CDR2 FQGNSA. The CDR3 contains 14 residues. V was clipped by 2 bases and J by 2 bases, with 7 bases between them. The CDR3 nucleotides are TGTGCCAGCAGCTTATACGGAACTGGAAACACCATATATTTT. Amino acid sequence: CASSLYGTGNTIYF.

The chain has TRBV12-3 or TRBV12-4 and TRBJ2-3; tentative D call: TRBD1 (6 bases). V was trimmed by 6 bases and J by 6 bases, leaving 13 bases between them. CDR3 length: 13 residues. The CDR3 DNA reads TGTGCCAGCAGGTGGGGGCCAGGGGATACGCAGTATTTT. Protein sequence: CASRWGPGDTQYF.